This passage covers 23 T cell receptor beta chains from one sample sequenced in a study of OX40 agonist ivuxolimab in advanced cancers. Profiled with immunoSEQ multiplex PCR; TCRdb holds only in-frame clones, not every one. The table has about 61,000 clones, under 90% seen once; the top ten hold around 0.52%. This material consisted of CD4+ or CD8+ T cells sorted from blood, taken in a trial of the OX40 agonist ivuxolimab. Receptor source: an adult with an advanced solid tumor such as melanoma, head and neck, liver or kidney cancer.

CDR3 nucleotide sequence: TGCGCCAGCAGGGACCAACAGGGGAACACTGAAGCTTTCTTT. Amino acids: CASRDQQGNTEAFF. V usage is TRBV5-1 and J usage is TRBJ1-1; a possible D gene is TRBD1 (6 bases). V lost 5 bases and J 1 base, leaving 12 bases between the germline ends. The CDR3 is made up of 14 amino acids. Germline loops: CDR1 SGHRS, CDR2 YFSETQ.

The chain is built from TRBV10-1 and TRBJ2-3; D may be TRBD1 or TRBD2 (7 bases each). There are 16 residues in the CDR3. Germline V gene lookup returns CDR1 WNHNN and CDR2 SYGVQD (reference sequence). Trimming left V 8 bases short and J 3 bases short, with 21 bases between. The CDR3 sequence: CASFLSQGEGTDTQYF. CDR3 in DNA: TGCGCCAGCTTTTTATCTCAGGGGGAGGGGACAGATACGCAGTATTTT.

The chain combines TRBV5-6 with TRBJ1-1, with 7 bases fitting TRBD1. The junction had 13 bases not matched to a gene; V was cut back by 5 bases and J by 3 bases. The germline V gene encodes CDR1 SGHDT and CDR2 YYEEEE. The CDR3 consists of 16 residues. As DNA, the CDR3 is TGTGCCAGCAGTTCGTCCCTCGACAGGGTGGACACTGAAGCTTTCTTT. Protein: CASSSSLDRVDTEAFF.

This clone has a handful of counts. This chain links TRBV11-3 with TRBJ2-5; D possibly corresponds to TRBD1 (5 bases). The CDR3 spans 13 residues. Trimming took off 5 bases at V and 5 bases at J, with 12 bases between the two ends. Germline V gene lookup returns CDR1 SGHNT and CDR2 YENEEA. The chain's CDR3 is CASSLGVRETQYF. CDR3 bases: TGTGCCAGCAGCCTAGGGGTTAGGGAGACCCAGTACTTC.

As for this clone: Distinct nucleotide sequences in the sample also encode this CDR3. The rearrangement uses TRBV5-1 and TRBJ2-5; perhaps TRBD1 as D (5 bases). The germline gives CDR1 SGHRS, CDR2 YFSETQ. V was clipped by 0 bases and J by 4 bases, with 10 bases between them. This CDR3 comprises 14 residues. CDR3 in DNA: TGCGCCAGCAGCTTGGGTCAGGGTGGAGAGACCCAGTACTTC. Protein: CASSLGQGGETQYF.

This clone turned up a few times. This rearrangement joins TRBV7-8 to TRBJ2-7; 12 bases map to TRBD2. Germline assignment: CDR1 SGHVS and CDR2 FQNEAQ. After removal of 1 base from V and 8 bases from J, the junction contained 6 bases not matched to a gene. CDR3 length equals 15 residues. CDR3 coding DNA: TGTGCCAGCAGCTTAGGACTAGCGGGAGTTAGTAAGCAGTACTTC. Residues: CASSLGLAGVSKQYF.

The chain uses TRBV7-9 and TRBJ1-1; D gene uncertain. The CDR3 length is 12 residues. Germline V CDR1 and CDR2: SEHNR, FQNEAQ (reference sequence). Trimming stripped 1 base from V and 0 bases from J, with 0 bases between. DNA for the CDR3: TGTGCCAGCAGCTTAGTGAACACTGAAGCTTTCTTT. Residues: CASSLVNTEAFF.

This chain's CDR3 is CASSALSLQTNQPLHF. CDR3 sequence (DNA): TGTGCCAGCAGTGCGCTATCCTTACAAACGAATCAGCCCCTCCACTTT. The V gene is TRBV6-1, the J gene TRBJ1-6; unclear D gene. Per the germline V gene, CDR1 is MNHNS and CDR2 is SASEGT. V lost 4 bases and J lost 13, with 23 bases in between. This CDR3 spans 16 amino acids.

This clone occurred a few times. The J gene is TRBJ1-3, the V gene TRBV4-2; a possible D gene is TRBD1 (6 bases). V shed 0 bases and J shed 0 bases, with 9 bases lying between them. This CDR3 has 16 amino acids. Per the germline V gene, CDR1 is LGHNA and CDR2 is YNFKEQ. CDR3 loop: CASSQEGASSGNTIYF. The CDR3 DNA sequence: TGTGCCAGCAGCCAAGAGGGGGCGTCCTCTGGAAACACCATATATTTT.

The CDR3 DNA is TGCAGCGTGGATCCCGGTGCCGGGGAGCTGTTTTTT. The encoded protein is CSVDPGAGELFF. The rearrangement links TRBV29-1 to TRBJ2-2, with D unclear. Trimming shortened V by 6 bases and J by 6 bases, and 11 bases separated the two germline ends. The CDR3 loop spans 12 amino acids. Per germline, CDR1 SQVTM and CDR2 ANQGSEA.

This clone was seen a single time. The CDR3 sequence: CASSGGLAGGGQTDTQYF. CDR3 DNA sequence: TGTGCCAGCAGCGGTGGACTAGCGGGAGGAGGCCAGACAGATACGCAGTATTTT. V usage is TRBV2 and J usage is TRBJ2-3; 14 nucleotides match TRBD2. The V gene end was trimmed by 6 bases and the J gene end by 3 bases; junction bases not matched to a gene: 11. The germline V gene encodes CDR1 SNHLY and CDR2 FYNNEI. The CDR3 consists of 18 residues. The entire variable domain, with the rest obtained from reference TRBV2 and TRBJ2-3, is as follows: EPEVTQTPSHQVTQMGQEVILRCVPISNHLYFYWYRQILGQKVEFLVSFYNNEISEKSEIFDDQFSVERPDGSNFTLKIRSTKLEDSAMYFCASSGGLAGGGQTDTQYFGPGTRLTVL.

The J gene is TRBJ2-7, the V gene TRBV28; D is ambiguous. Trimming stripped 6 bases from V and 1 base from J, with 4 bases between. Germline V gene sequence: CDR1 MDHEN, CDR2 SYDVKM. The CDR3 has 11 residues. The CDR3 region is CASSDSYEQYF. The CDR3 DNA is TGTGCCAGCAGCGATTCCTACGAGCAGTACTTC.

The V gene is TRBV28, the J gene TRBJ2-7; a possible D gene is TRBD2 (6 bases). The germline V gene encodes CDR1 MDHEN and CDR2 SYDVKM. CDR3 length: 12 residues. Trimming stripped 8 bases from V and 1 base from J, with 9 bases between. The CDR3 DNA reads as TGTGCCAGCTGGGGGGAGTCCTACGAGCAGTACTTC. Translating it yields CASWGESYEQYF.

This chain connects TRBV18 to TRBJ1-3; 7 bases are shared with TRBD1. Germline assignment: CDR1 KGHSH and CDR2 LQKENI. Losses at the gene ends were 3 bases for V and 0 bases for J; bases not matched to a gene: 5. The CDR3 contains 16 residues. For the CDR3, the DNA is TGTGCCAGCTCACCGACAGGGCCGATCTCTGGAAACACCATATATTTT. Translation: CASSPTGPISGNTIYF. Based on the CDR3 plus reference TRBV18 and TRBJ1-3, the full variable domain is NAGVMQNPRHLVRRRGQEARLRCSPMKGHSHVYWYRQLPEEGLKFMVYLQKENIIDESGMPKERFSAEFPKEGPSILRIQQVVRGDSAAYFCASSPTGPISGNTIYFGEGSWLTVV.

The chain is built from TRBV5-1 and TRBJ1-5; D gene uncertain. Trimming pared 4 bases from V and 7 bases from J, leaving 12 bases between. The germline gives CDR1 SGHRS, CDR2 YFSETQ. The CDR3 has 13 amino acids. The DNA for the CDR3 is TGCGCCAGCAGCCCGGACTCAACACAGCCCCAGCATTTT. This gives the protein CASSPDSTQPQHF.

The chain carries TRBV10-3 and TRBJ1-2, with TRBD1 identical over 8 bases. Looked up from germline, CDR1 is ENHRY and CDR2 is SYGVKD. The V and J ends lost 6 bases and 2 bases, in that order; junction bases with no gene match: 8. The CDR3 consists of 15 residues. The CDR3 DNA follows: TGTGCCATCAGCCGAGGAGGACAGGGAAACTATGGCTACACCTTC. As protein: CAISRGGQGNYGYTF.

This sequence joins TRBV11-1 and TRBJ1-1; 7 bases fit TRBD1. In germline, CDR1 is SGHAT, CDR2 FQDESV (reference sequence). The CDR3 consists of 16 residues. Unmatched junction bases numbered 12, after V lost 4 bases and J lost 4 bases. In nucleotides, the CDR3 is TGTGCCAGCAGCTCCACTCGACAGGGTGGAGGCACTGAAGCTTTCTTT. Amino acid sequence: CASSSTRQGGGTEAFF.

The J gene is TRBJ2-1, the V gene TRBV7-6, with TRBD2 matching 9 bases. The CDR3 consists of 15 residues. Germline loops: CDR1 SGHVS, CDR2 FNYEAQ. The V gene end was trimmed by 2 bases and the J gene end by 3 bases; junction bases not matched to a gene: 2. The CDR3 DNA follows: TGTGCCAGCAGCTTAATAGCGGGAGACTACAATGAGCAGTTCTTC. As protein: CASSLIAGDYNEQFF.

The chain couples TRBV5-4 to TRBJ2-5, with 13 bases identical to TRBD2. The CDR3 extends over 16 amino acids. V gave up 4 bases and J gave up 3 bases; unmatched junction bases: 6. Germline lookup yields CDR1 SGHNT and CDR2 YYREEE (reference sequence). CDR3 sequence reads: CASSHGLAGVEETQYF. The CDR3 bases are TGTGCCAGCAGCCACGGACTAGCGGGAGTGGAAGAGACCCAGTACTTC.

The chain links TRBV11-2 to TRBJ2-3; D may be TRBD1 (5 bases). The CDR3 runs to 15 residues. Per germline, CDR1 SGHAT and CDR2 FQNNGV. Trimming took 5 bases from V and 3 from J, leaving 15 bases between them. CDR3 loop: CASSVLGLKTDTQYF. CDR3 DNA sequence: TGTGCCAGCAGCGTTTTGGGGCTGAAGACAGATACGCAGTATTTT.

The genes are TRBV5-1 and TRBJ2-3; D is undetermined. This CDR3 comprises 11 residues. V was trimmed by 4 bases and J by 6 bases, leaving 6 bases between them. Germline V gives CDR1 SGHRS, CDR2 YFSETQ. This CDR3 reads CASSELDTQYF. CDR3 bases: TGCGCCAGCAGCGAGTTGGATACGCAGTATTTT.

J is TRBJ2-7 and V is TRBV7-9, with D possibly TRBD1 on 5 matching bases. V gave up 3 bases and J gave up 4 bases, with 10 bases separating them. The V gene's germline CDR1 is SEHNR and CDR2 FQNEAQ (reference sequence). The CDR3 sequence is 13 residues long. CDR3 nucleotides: TGTGCCAGCAGCTTCAAGGGGCTTTACGAGCAGTACTTC. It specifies CASSFKGLYEQYF.

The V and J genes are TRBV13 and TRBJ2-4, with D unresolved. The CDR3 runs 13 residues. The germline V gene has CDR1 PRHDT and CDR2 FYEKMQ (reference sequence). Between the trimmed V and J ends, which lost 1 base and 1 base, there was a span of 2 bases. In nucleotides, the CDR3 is TGTGCCAGCAGCTTAGAGGCCAAAAACATTCAGTACTTC. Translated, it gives CASSLEAKNIQYF.